The rows below give T cell receptor beta chains drawn from one sample of a study of human T cells and chemical hapten exposure. In TCRdb, the RACE reads were re-called with MiXCR into one record per CDR3 protein. There are about 400,000 distinct CDR3 sequences in the sample; under 6.5% occur only once, and about 6% lies in the top ten. The material was whole blood, obtained in connection with sensitization to the hapten diphenylcyclopropenone (DPC). The receptor source for this set is a woman between 18 and 30 years old with alopecia areata. Some clones in this sample may be carry-over from other donors' samples. Both conserved end residues are part of each CDR3.

TRBJ1-2 | TRBV20-1 | CSASGQGAGSYGYTF
TRBJ2-1 | TRBV15 | CATSRGFEAGEKGSYNEQFF
TRBJ2-6 | TRBV6-1 | CASIRAGAPPLSGANVLTF
TRBJ1-5 | TRBV18 | CASSPSAQGNQPQHF
TRBJ2-7 | TRBV2 | CASSVSGGYEQYF
TRBJ1-1 | TRBV3-1 | CASMSLNTEAFF
TRBJ2-5 | TRBV6-5 | CASSYSMNGAPQTQYF
TRBJ1-1 | TRBV5-1 | CASSLTAGTEAFF
TRBJ1-3 | TRBV7-2 | CASSLGTGAGNTIYF
TRBJ1-2 | TRBV7-4 | CASSLLRESRGTGYGYTF
TRBJ1-1 | TRBV5-1 | CASSLVGGYRGQGTEAFF
TRBJ2-3 | TRBV24-1 | CATSDLNPSGAHDTQYF
TRBJ2-5 | TRBV7-6 | CASSLLGRTQYF
TRBJ1-5 | TRBV20-1 | CSATRTGASHQPQHF
TRBJ2-3 | TRBV6-7 | CASRAGTGGSDTQYF
TRBJ2-5 | TRBV5-5 | CASSLPRQGYSQETQYF
TRBJ2-3 | TRBV11-2 | CASSSETANTQYF
TRBJ2-7 | TRBV29-1 | CSVIAGGLYEQYF
TRBJ1-1 | TRBV6-1 | CASTSQMSTEAFF
TRBJ1-5 | TRBV6-2/TRBV6-3 | CASSRGLRPQHF
TRBJ2-1 | TRBV5-8 | CASSPRTGVEQFF
TRBJ1-1 | TRBV7-2 | CASSQRGLPVEAFF
TRBJ1-5 | TRBV6-2/TRBV6-3 | CASSAGTGGYNQPQHF
TRBJ2-2 | TRBV4-3 | CASSQEIGELFF
TRBJ2-3 | TRBV5-1 | CASSLGDSNTQYF
TRBJ1-6 | TRBV14 | CASSQLQGRANSPLHF
TRBJ1-5 | TRBV10-3 | CAISESSDTADSNQPQHF
TRBJ1-4 | TRBV5-5 | CASNEQGDGEKLFF
TRBJ1-4 | TRBV12-3/TRBV12-4 | CASSLFQGGEKLFF
TRBJ1-5 | TRBV27 | CASSPSGSGNQPQHF
TRBJ1-5 | TRBV24-1 | CATSDKTGDSNQPQHF
TRBJ2-3 | TRBV7-9 | CASSFPDTQYF
TRBJ2-3 | TRBV9 | CATARAGSTDTQYF
TRBJ1-6 | TRBV7-9 | CASSLQGLYNSPLHF
TRBJ1-3 | TRBV18 | CASSPPGQASGNTIYF
TRBJ1-2 | TRBV5-5 | CASRDKGRIYGYTF
TRBJ2-3 | TRBV6-5 | CASSPGGGTQYF